The source of this TCR beta chain is a study of blood T cell repertoires in COVID-19. V lost 4 bases, J lost 4 bases, and 20 bases lay in between. Germline assignment: CDR1 MNHNS and CDR2 SASEGT. The CDR3 is made up of 16 amino acids. In the study's own analysis: Counts of nucleated cells, estimated from reference gene primer amplification, were obtained. The protocol was immunoSEQ multiplex PCR, while the TCRdb copy is restricted to in-frame clones and leaves out a portion. For V, J and clone size, that table is used; D and trimming come from the DNA. The sample lists about 160,000 clones; about 83% were seen once.

The gene calls are TRBV6-1 and TRBJ2-7; D might be TRBD2 (7 bases). This sequence originates from a woman in her forties or fifties in a cohort exposed to, infected with or recovered from COVID-19 (not recorded which). The sequencing input was PBMCs or T cells enriched from blood (not recorded which). CDR3 amino acids: CASSGPLRGGGYEQYF. The CDR3 DNA reads TGTGCCAGCAGTGGCCCCCTAAGGGGGGGCGGTTACGAGCAGTACTTC.